This T cell receptor beta chain was found in a study of T cell responses to AZD1222 COVID-19 vaccine. Study conclusions and caveats: Spike regions recognized by vaccine-associated CD4 TCRs spanned the protein, led by 160-218 and 743-854. Donor demographics were predominantly white British with a female majority; clonal diversity may be underestimated. Recipients of two AZD1222 doses showed rising Spike-specific TCR breadth and depth. Without day 14 samples, only post-peak T cell repertoires were studied.

Details on this clone: No antigen is known for it.

The CDR3 is 13 amino acids. Germline-derived CDR1 and CDR2 are MNHEY and SVGEGT. The V and J ends lost 6 bases and 3 bases, in that order; junction bases with no gene match: 5. Repertoires were generated with immunoSEQ multiplex PCR, while TCRdb's copy carries only in-frame clones and drops some. The data contain about 97,000 clones, approximately 89% of them singletons. V gene TRBV6-2 or TRBV6-3 combines with J gene TRBJ2-7; 7 bases fit TRBD1. The clonotype originates from an adult who received the AZD1222 COVID-19 vaccine. The sample consisted of peripheral blood, taken 28 days after the second AZD1222 dose. Here the CDR3 reads CASSRGQIYEQYF. The CDR3 coding sequence is TGTGCCAGCAGCCGGGGACAGATCTACGAGCAGTACTTC.